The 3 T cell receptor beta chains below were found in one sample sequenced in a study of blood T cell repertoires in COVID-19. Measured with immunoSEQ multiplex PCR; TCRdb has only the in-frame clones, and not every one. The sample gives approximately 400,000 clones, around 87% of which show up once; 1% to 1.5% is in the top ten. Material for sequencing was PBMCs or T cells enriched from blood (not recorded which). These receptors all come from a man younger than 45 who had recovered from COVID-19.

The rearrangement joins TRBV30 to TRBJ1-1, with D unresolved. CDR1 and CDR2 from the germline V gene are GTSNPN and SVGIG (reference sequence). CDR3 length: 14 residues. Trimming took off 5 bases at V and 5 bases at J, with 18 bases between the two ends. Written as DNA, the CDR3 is TGTGCCTGGTCCCTCCATGGAGGGAGGACTGAAGCTTTCTTT. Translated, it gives CAWSLHGGRTEAFF. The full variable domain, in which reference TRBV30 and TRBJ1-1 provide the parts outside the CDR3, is SQTIHQWPATLVQPVGSPLSLECTVEGTSNPNLYWYRQAAGRGLQLLFYSVGIGQISSEVPQNLSASRPQDRQFILSSKKLLLSDSGFYLCAWSLHGGRTEAFFGQGTRLTVV.

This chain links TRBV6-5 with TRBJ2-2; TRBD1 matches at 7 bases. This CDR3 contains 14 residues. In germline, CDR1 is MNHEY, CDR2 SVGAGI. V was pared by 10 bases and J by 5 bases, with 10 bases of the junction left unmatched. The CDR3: CATSLEGATGELFF. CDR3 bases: TGTGCCACCTCCCTCGAGGGGGCGACCGGGGAGCTGTTTTTT.

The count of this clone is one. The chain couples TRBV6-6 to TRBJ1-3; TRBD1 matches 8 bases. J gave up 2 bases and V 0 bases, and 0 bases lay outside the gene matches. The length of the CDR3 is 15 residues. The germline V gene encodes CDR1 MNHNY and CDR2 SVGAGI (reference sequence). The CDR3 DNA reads TGTGCCAGCAGTTACTCGACAGGGGCTGGAAACACCATATATTTT. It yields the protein CASSYSTGAGNTIYF.